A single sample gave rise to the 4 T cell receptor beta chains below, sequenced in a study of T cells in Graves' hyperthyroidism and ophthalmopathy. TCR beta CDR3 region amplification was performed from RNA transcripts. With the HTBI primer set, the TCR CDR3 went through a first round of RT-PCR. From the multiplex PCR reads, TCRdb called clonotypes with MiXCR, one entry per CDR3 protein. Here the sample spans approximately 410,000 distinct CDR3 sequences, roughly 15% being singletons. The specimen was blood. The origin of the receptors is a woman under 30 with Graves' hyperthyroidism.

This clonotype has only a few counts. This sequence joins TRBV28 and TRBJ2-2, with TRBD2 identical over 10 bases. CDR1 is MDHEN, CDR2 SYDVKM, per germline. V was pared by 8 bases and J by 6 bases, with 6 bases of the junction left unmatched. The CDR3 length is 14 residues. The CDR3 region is CASEPLAGAGELFF. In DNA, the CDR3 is TGTGCCAGCGAACCTCTAGCGGGAGCCGGGGAGCTGTTTTTT.

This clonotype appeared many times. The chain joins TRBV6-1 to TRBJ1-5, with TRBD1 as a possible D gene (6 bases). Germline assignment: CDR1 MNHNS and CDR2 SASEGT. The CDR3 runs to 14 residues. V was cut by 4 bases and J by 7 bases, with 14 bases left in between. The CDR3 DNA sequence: TGTGCCAGCAGTGCCGGACAGTTTGGACAGCCCCAGCATTTT. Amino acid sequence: CASSAGQFGQPQHF.

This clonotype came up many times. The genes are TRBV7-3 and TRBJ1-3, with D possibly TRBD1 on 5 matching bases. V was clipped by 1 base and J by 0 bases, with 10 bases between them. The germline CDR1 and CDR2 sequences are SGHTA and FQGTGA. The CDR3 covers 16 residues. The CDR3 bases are TGTGCCAGCAGCTTAAACGGCGGGGGCTCTGGAAACACCATATATTTT. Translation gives CASSLNGGGSGNTIYF.

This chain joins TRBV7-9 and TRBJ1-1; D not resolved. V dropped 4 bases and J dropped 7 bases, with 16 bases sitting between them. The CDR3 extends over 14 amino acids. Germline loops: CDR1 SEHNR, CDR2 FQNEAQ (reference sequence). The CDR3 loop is CASSSRGFRDEAFF. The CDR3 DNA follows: TGTGCCAGCAGCTCCCGAGGGTTTAGGGATGAAGCTTTCTTT.